What follows are 10 T cell receptor beta chains derived from one specimen sequenced in a study of T-cell reconstitution after alpha-beta-depleted transplantation in children. Unique molecular identifiers were incorporated into the prepared TCRbeta library. TCRdb re-called the PCR reads through MiXCR, storing one row per CDR3 protein. Among hundreds of thousands of distinct CDR3 sequences listed, roughly 17% were seen once. The sample here was PBMCs from the stem cell graft donor, taken from the stem cell graft. The source is a human donor who donated a stem cell graft to a child with acute myeloid leukemia.

The chain uses TRBV28 and TRBJ2-3; 9 bases agree with TRBD2. The CDR3 loop spans 20 amino acids. The trim removed 3 bases at V and 0 bases at J, leaving 16 bases unmatched. Germline CDR1 reads MDHEN; CDR2 reads SYDVKM. DNA of the CDR3: TGTGCCAGCAGTTTCCCCCCCGGAATAGCGGGGGCCACTAGCACAGATACGCAGTATTTT. Protein: CASSFPPGIAGATSTDTQYF.

This clonotype was found a few times. The chain joins TRBV10-3 to TRBJ2-1, with D perhaps assigned TRBD1 or TRBD2 (5 bases each). CDR3 length equals 15 residues. V was pared by 2 bases and J by 12 bases, with 20 bases between. The germline V gene has CDR1 ENHRY and CDR2 SYGVKD. The CDR3 DNA reads as TGTGCCATCAGTGAGGTCGGGACGTCGTCTACGGGGCAGTTCTTC. Translated, it gives CAISEVGTSSTGQFF.

The chain has TRBV7-9 and TRBJ2-3; either TRBD1 or TRBD2 may fit D (5 bases each). The V and J ends lost 0 bases and 0 bases respectively, with 13 bases between them. The CDR3 has 17 amino acids. Looked up from germline, CDR1 is SEHNR and CDR2 is FQNEAQ (reference sequence). This CDR3 is CASSLAAGTASTDTQYF. The CDR3 bases are TGTGCCAGCAGCTTAGCGGCAGGGACCGCTAGCACAGATACGCAGTATTTT.

This clonotype was seen more than once but under ten times. The chain has TRBV20-1 and TRBJ2-3, with 9 bases identical to TRBD2. Unmatched junction bases numbered 7, after V lost 5 bases and J lost 4 bases. The CDR3 loop spans 14 amino acids. Germline V gene lookup returns CDR1 DFQATT and CDR2 SNEGSKA (reference sequence). The CDR3 sequence is CSAASGAGADTQYF. The CDR3, as DNA: TGCAGTGCTGCTAGCGGGGCGGGAGCAGATACGCAGTATTTT.

This clonotype showed up many times. The chain combines TRBV20-1 with TRBJ1-1; 7 positions agree with TRBD1. After removal of 6 bases from V and 11 bases from J, the junction contained 9 bases not matched to a gene. From germline, CDR1 is DFQATT and CDR2 SNEGSKA (reference sequence). This CDR3 region has 11 residues. The CDR3 DNA follows: TGCAGTGCCCGGACAGGATGGGGTGCTTTCTTT. Its protein product is CSARTGWGAFF.

This clonotype appeared a few times. This CDR3 reads CASSGPHSGGATDTQYF. CDR3 bases: TGTGCCAGCAGCGGCCCTCATAGCGGGGGGGCGACAGATACGCAGTATTTT. The chain recombines TRBV9 with TRBJ2-3; 11 bases match TRBD2. V lost 3 bases, J lost 3 bases, and 9 bases stayed unmatched. CDR3 length: 17 residues. Looked up from germline, CDR1 is SGDLS and CDR2 is YYNGEE.

This clonotype has more than one count but fewer than ten. The rearrangement joins TRBV7-9 to TRBJ1-3; the D gene is possibly TRBD1 (5 bases). Per the germline V gene, CDR1 is SEHNR and CDR2 is FQNEAQ (reference sequence). This CDR3 contains 16 residues. V was clipped by 0 bases and J by 0 bases, with 9 bases between them. CDR3 sequence (DNA): TGTGCCAGCAGCTTAGCCAGGGAATACTCTGGAAACACCATATATTTT. It codes for CASSLAREYSGNTIYF.

The rearrangement uses TRBV7-2 and TRBJ2-4; TRBD2 aligns across 7 bases. Trimming at V came to 0 bases and at J to 6 bases, leaving 8 bases not matched to a gene. The CDR3 sequence is 16 residues long. The V gene's germline CDR1 is SGHTA and CDR2 FQGNSA. CDR3: CASSLALGGKRNIQYF. CDR3 bases: TGTGCCAGCAGCTTAGCGCTCGGGGGGAAAAGAAACATTCAGTACTTC.

This clonotype was seen repeatedly, ten times or more. V usage is TRBV27 and J usage is TRBJ2-7; no clear D gene. Germline assignment: CDR1 MNHEY and CDR2 SMNVEV (reference sequence). The CDR3 length is 14 residues. V lost 0 bases to trimming and J lost 0 bases, with 6 bases between them. CDR3 in DNA: TGTGCCAGCAGTTTATCGCAGCCCTCCTACGAGCAGTACTTC. This gives the protein CASSLSQPSYEQYF.

This chain joins TRBV12-3 or TRBV12-4 and TRBJ2-1; 11 positions match TRBD2. The V and J ends lost 3 bases and 8 bases, in that order; junction bases with no gene match: 6. There are 15 residues in the CDR3. The CDR3 loop is CASSFISGGADEQFF. Written as DNA, the CDR3 is TGTGCCAGCAGTTTCATTAGCGGGGGGGCGGATGAGCAGTTCTTC.